The rows below give T cell receptor beta chains drawn from one sample of a study of OX40 agonist ivuxolimab in advanced cancers. Data came from immunoSEQ multiplex PCR; TCRdb stores just in-frame clones and leaves some out. The sample has 35,000 to 50,000 clones, 92% seen once. The specimen was CD4+ or CD8+ T cells sorted from blood, collected in a trial of the OX40 agonist ivuxolimab. Source of these receptors: an adult with an advanced solid tumor such as melanoma, head and neck, liver or kidney cancer. Each CDR3 is given with its conserved first and last residue. Fields, in order: CDR3 protein, V gene, clone size, D gene. A D gene is named only where the DNA matches it firmly. The size field is filled for only some rows; it gives once, few, many or a size class.

CDR3: CASSRQGLHEQYF
V: TRBV27
size: -
D: -

CDR3: CASSEGTSGIGELFF
V: TRBV6-1
size: -
D: TRBD2

CDR3: CASSLGPGTGLSYEQYF
V: TRBV28
size: -
D: TRBD1

CDR3: CASRRTSGNTGELFF
V: TRBV28
size: -
D: TRBD2

CDR3: CASSIGSRRVNSYEQYF
V: TRBV7-2
size: once
D: -

CDR3: CATAGTQTRLNEQFF
V: TRBV10-3
size: -
D: -

CDR3: CSATGSLGHF
V: TRBV20-1
size: -
D: -

CDR3: CASSIGPTTYEQYF
V: TRBV19
size: -
D: -

CDR3: CASSLAGSSYNEQFF
V: TRBV27
size: -
D: -

CDR3: CSALRDTAGYTF
V: TRBV29-1
size: -
D: -

CDR3: CASIRDSISYEQYF
V: TRBV6-1
size: -
D: -

CDR3: CASSMTNTGELFF
V: TRBV19
size: -
D: -

CDR3: CASITGTISYEQYF
V: TRBV2
size: -
D: -

CDR3: CASSLVGEYEQYF
V: TRBV7-2
size: -
D: -

CDR3: CASSIWVSTDTQYF
V: TRBV19
size: once
D: -

CDR3: CASSLRPKDVYFYNSPLHF
V: TRBV28
size: -
D: -

CDR3: CAWSGDRIEAFF
V: TRBV30
size: once
D: TRBD1